This passage covers 13 T cell receptor beta chains from one sample sequenced in a study of graft-versus-host responses after intestinal transplantation. Their specific antigens are unknown. Measured with immunoSEQ multiplex PCR; TCRdb has only the in-frame clones, and not every one. The repertoire holds about 88,000 clones, 91% seen once, with 0.3% to 0.35% in the top ten. The specimen was unstimulated CD4+ T cells sorted from spleen or lymph node cells, collected before transplant. These receptors were taken from a human donor who was the organ donor for an intestinal transplant.

The chain recombines TRBV19 with TRBJ1-5; TRBD1 is a possible D gene (6 bases). CDR1 is LNHDA, CDR2 SQIVND, per germline (reference sequence). This CDR3 has 14 residues. Trimming shortened V by 7 bases and J by 3 bases, and 13 bases separated the two germline ends. CDR3 nucleotide sequence: TGTGCCAGTACCCAACAGGGTTACAATCAGCCCCAGCATTTT. It encodes CASTQQGYNQPQHF.

Only one count was recorded for this clone. This chain connects TRBV7-3 to TRBJ2-2, with 7 bases aligning to TRBD2. Germline loops: CDR1 SGHTA, CDR2 FQGTGA. The CDR3 runs 14 residues. The V and J ends lost 2 bases and 5 bases, in that order; junction bases with no gene match: 2. The CDR3: CASSLGRETGELFF. The CDR3 bases are TGTGCCAGCAGCTTAGGGAGGGAGACCGGGGAGCTGTTTTTT.

The rearrangement joins TRBV9 to TRBJ2-5; D possibly corresponds to TRBD1 (5 bases). Germline V gives CDR1 SGDLS, CDR2 YYNGEE. The length of the CDR3 is 13 residues. Deletions cut 0 bases from V and 4 bases from J, with 7 bases between. The CDR3 nucleotides read TGTGCCAGCAGCGTAGAGGGGTTAGAGACCCAGTACTTC. Protein: CASSVEGLETQYF.

The rearrangement uses TRBV19 and TRBJ2-5, with 8 positions matching TRBD2. Per germline, CDR1 LNHDA and CDR2 SQIVND (reference sequence). Trimming took 6 bases from V and 5 from J; bases not matched to a gene: 5. This CDR3 is 13 amino acids long. The CDR3 reads CASSILAAETQYF. DNA of the CDR3: TGTGCCAGTAGCATACTAGCGGCTGAGACCCAGTACTTC.

The chain uses TRBV18 and TRBJ1-1; TRBD1 aligns across 11 bases. CDR1 and CDR2 (germline): KGHSH, LQKENI. The CDR3 length is 15 residues. V was clipped by 5 bases and J by 6 bases; unmatched bases: 8. CDR3 sequence reads: CASSGTGGIRAEAFF. DNA for the CDR3: TGTGCCAGCTCAGGGACAGGGGGAATTAGAGCTGAAGCTTTCTTT.

The chain is built from TRBV28 and TRBJ2-7; 7 bases map to TRBD1. The germline V gene encodes CDR1 MDHEN and CDR2 SYDVKM. The CDR3 is made up of 16 amino acids. Trimming removed 2 bases from V and 2 bases from J; junction bases left unmatched: 9. The CDR3 region is CASSLGSPGGPYEQYF. The DNA for the CDR3 is TGTGCCAGCAGTTTAGGTTCTCCAGGGGGACCCTACGAGCAGTACTTC. Full variable domain (outside the CDR3, taken from reference TRBV28 and TRBJ2-7): DVKVTQSSRYLVKRTGEKVFLECVQDMDHENMFWYRQDPGLGLRLIYFSYDVKMKEKGDIPEGYSVSREKKERFSLILESASTNQTSMYLCASSLGSPGGPYEQYFGPGTRLTVT.

V usage is TRBV7-3 and J usage is TRBJ2-2, with TRBD2 matching over 11 bases. Trimming removed 3 bases from V and 3 bases from J; junction bases left unmatched: 9. Germline V gene data show CDR1 as SGHTA and CDR2 as FQGTGA. The CDR3 is 18 residues long. Written as DNA, the CDR3 is TGTGCCAGCAGCTTGAGAACTAGCGGGAGCTGGGACACCGGGGAGCTGTTTTTT. Protein product: CASSLRTSGSWDTGELFF.

V is TRBV6-1 and J is TRBJ1-2; 9 nucleotides match TRBD1. Losses at the gene ends were 9 bases for V and 8 bases for J; bases not matched to a gene: 13. There are 14 residues in the CDR3. CDR1 and CDR2 (germline): MNHNS, SASEGT. CDR3 sequence: CASRNRDRVIGYTF. The CDR3 bases are TGTGCCAGTAGAAACCGGGACAGGGTGATCGGCTACACCTTC.

The chain combines TRBV29-1 with TRBJ2-2; D is undetermined. V lost 6 bases to trimming and J lost 5 bases, with 4 bases between them. CDR3 length equals 10 residues. The V gene's germline CDR1 is SQVTM and CDR2 ANQGSEA. The CDR3 spells CSVMTGELFF. In DNA form, the CDR3 reads TGCAGCGTCATGACCGGGGAGCTGTTTTTT.

The gene calls are TRBV4-2 and TRBJ2-2; 10 bases align to TRBD2. Germline CDR1 reads LGHNA; CDR2 reads YNFKEQ. The CDR3 spans 18 residues. V trimming: 0 bases; J trimming: 4 bases; junction bases outside the gene matches: 8. Written as DNA, the CDR3 is TGTGCCAGCAGCCAAGATTTCGGGACTAGCGACCCCACCGGGGAGCTGTTTTTT. Translated, it gives CASSQDFGTSDPTGELFF.

The chain links TRBV2 to TRBJ1-6, with D hard to call. The length of the CDR3 is 15 residues. Trimming removed 4 bases from V and 4 bases from J, with 11 bases in between. The germline gives CDR1 SNHLY, CDR2 FYNNEI. CDR3 nucleotides: TGTGCCAGCAGTGGCGGGGAGTCGTATAATTCACCCCTCCACTTT. It is translated as CASSGGESYNSPLHF.

This clone was seen a few times. This chain joins TRBV2 and TRBJ1-1; 7 nucleotides line up with TRBD1. CDR3 length: 13 residues. V was clipped by 7 bases and J by 4 bases; unmatched bases: 6. Per the germline V gene, CDR1 is SNHLY and CDR2 is FYNNEI. This chain's CDR3 is CASIRDRVTEAFF. DNA of the CDR3: TGTGCCAGCATTCGTGACAGGGTCACTGAAGCTTTCTTT.

This chain links TRBV11-3 with TRBJ2-7; 10 bases map to TRBD1. The V segment lost 0 bases and the J segment 2 bases; nucleotides outside the gene matches: 7. The length of the CDR3 is 17 residues. The germline CDR1 and CDR2 sequences are SGHNT and YENEEA. This CDR3 is CASSLETGTGVPYEQYF. DNA of the CDR3: TGTGCCAGCAGCTTAGAGACCGGGACAGGGGTCCCCTACGAGCAGTACTTC. Looking up the rest from reference TRBV11-3 and TRBJ2-7 gives the full variable domain: EAGVVQSPRYKIIEKKQPVAFWCNPISGHNTLYWYLQNLGQGPELLIRYENEEAVDDSQLPKDRFSAERLKGVDSTLKIQPAELGDSAVYLCASSLETGTGVPYEQYFGPGTRLTVT.